One and the same sample provided the 27 T cell receptor beta chains below, sequenced in a study of T cells in Graves' hyperthyroidism and ophthalmopathy. Amplification targeted TCR beta CDR3 regions from RNA transcripts. The TCR CDR3 first-round RT-PCR relied on the HTBI primer set. TCRdb redid the calling of the multiplex PCR reads with MiXCR, one entry per CDR3 protein. Among roughly 380,000 distinct CDR3 sequences listed, around 14% were seen once. Material: blood. Receptor source: an older woman with Graves' hyperthyroidism.

In its sample, this clonotype was seen many times. J is TRBJ2-7 and V is TRBV2, with 11 bases aligning to TRBD2. Per the germline V gene, CDR1 is SNHLY and CDR2 is FYNNEI. The CDR3 extends over 15 amino acids. After removal of 5 bases from V and 2 bases from J, the junction contained 5 bases not matched to a gene. CDR3 in amino acids: CASSPTSGGPYEQYF. The CDR3 nucleotides read TGTGCCAGCAGTCCCACTAGCGGGGGTCCCTACGAGCAGTACTTC.

The chain joins TRBV12-3 or TRBV12-4 to TRBJ2-1; 8 nucleotides line up with TRBD2. V was clipped by 5 bases and J by 8 bases; unmatched bases: 5. The CDR3 is made up of 13 amino acids. The CDR3 DNA sequence: TGTGCCAGCAGTAGTACTAGCGGTTATGAGCAGTTCTTC. Translated: CASSSTSGYEQFF.

This chain connects TRBV28 to TRBJ2-7; 7 positions agree with TRBD1. Germline V gene data show CDR1 as MDHEN and CDR2 as SYDVKM. This CDR3 spans 13 amino acids. After removal of 5 bases from V and 3 bases from J, the junction contained 4 bases not matched to a gene. DNA of the CDR3: TGTGCCAGCAGTCTACAGGGGCACTACGAGCAGTACTTC. It is translated as CASSLQGHYEQYF.

This clonotype was observed at least ten times. V is TRBV24-1 and J is TRBJ2-3; no clear D gene. Germline V gene data show CDR1 as KGHDR and CDR2 as SFDVKD. Deletions cut 9 bases from V and 4 bases from J, with 10 bases between. The CDR3 has 12 residues. The CDR3 DNA reads as TGTGCCACCTCGACCGACGCAGATACGCAGTATTTT. Its translation: CATSTDADTQYF.

The V gene is TRBV20-1, the J gene TRBJ1-4, with 9 bases matching TRBD1. CDR3 length: 14 residues. Per germline, CDR1 DFQATT and CDR2 SNEGSKA (reference sequence). The J segment lost 4 bases and the V segment lost 6 bases, leaving 6 bases of the junction unmatched. CDR3 residues: CSAKPGQGNEKLFF. In DNA, the CDR3 is TGCAGTGCAAAACCGGGACAGGGTAATGAAAAACTGTTTTTT.

V and J are TRBV20-1 and TRBJ1-3; D remains ambiguous. Trimming took off 0 bases at V and 3 bases at J, with 3 bases between the two ends. This CDR3 spans 12 amino acids. CDR1 and CDR2 from the germline V gene are DFQATT and SNEGSKA (reference sequence). The chain's CDR3 is CSARDFGNTIYF. CDR3 DNA: TGCAGTGCTAGAGATTTTGGAAACACCATATATTTT.

There are many counts of this clonotype. The chain is built from TRBV12-5 and TRBJ2-3, with D perhaps TRBD1 (5 bases). The germline gives CDR1 LGHNT, CDR2 FRNRAP. The V end was cut by 3 bases, the J end by 2 bases, with 12 bases between. CDR3 length: 15 residues. The CDR3 protein is CASGFGHSVTDTQYF. CDR3 nucleotides: TGTGCTAGTGGTTTCGGACACAGCGTCACAGATACGCAGTATTTT.

This clonotype was observed many times. The chain carries TRBV6-2 or TRBV6-3 and TRBJ1-1; 8 nucleotides align to TRBD1. This CDR3 has 13 amino acids. Germline CDR1 reads MNHEY; CDR2 reads SVGEGT. Germline trimming cut 0 bases from V and 10 bases from J; bases unmatched to any gene: 4. The chain's CDR3 is CASSYSGQGRAFF. In DNA, the CDR3 is TGTGCCAGCAGTTACTCCGGACAGGGTCGAGCTTTCTTT.

This clonotype was seen only a few times. V and J are TRBV7-9 and TRBJ2-2, with D maybe TRBD2 (6 bases). In germline, CDR1 is SEHNR, CDR2 FQNEAQ (reference sequence). V was trimmed by 1 base and J by 7 bases, leaving 13 bases between them. This CDR3 contains 15 residues. CDR3 in DNA: TGTGCCAGCAGCTTAGTGGGACTCCCGTACGGGGAGCTGTTTTTT. This translates into CASSLVGLPYGELFF.

This clonotype was observed at least ten times. The rearrangement uses TRBV7-8 and TRBJ2-7; D gene ambiguous. This CDR3 has 14 amino acids. Trimming shortened V by 3 bases and J by 3 bases, and 12 bases separated the two germline ends. Germline loops: CDR1 SGHVS, CDR2 FQNEAQ. This chain's CDR3 is CASSFDTENYEQYF. CDR3 nucleotide sequence: TGTGCCAGCAGCTTCGACACAGAGAACTACGAGCAGTACTTC.

This clonotype appeared many times. This chain connects TRBV12-3 or TRBV12-4 to TRBJ2-1, with TRBD1 identical over 9 bases. The CDR3 loop spans 14 amino acids. Trimming removed 5 bases from V and 3 bases from J; junction bases left unmatched: 2. The CDR3, as DNA: TGTGCCAGCAGTATGGACAGGGGCTACAATGAGCAGTTCTTC. Its protein is CASSMDRGYNEQFF.

This sequence joins TRBV25-1 and TRBJ1-1; the D gene is possibly TRBD1 (5 bases). The CDR3 totals 12 residues. The V gene lost 7 bases and the J gene lost 3 bases, with 9 bases spanning the gap. Germline-derived CDR1 and CDR2 are MGHDK and SYGVNS. The CDR3 loop reads CASMRGDTEAFF. The CDR3 nucleotides read TGTGCCAGCATGAGAGGGGACACTGAAGCTTTCTTT.

This clonotype was counted at least ten times. V is TRBV24-1 and J is TRBJ2-2; weak D call: TRBD2 (5 bases). Germline V gene data show CDR1 as KGHDR and CDR2 as SFDVKD. V lost 1 base to trimming and J lost 4 bases, with 6 bases between them. The CDR3 runs 14 residues. CDR3 bases: TGTGCCACCAGTGATTTCGGGATCACCGGGGAGCTGTTTTTT. This sequence encodes CATSDFGITGELFF.

This clonotype has ten or more counts. This chain links TRBV20-1 with TRBJ2-3; 7 bases map to TRBD1. J lost 4 bases, V lost 6 bases, and 10 bases had no gene match. CDR3 length: 14 amino acids. Per germline, CDR1 DFQATT and CDR2 SNEGSKA (reference sequence). The CDR3 sequence: CSASTGRIADTQYF. CDR3 sequence (DNA): TGCAGTGCGTCGACAGGGAGAATCGCAGATACGCAGTATTTT.

V is TRBV19 and J is TRBJ1-1; D is undetermined. Trimming took off 4 bases at V and 7 bases at J, with 16 bases between the two ends. The germline gives CDR1 LNHDA, CDR2 SQIVND (reference sequence). The CDR3 spans 14 residues. The CDR3 reads CASSTIPTSNEAFF. The CDR3 DNA sequence: TGTGCCAGTAGTACAATCCCCACGTCAAATGAAGCTTTCTTT. Complete variable domain (other parts from reference TRBV19 and TRBJ1-1): DGGITQSPKYLFRKEGQNVTLSCEQNLNHDAMYWYRQDPGQGLRLIYYSQIVNDFQKGDIAEGYSVSREKKESFPLTVTSAQKNPTAFYLCASSTIPTSNEAFFGQGTRLTVV.

This sequence joins TRBV20-1 and TRBJ1-2; a weak D match, TRBD1 (6 bases). Germline V gene lookup returns CDR1 DFQATT and CDR2 SNEGSKA (reference sequence). Trimming shortened V by 7 bases and J by 4 bases, and 10 bases separated the two germline ends. The CDR3 totals 11 residues. The CDR3 reads CSVTGTYGYTF. DNA for the CDR3: TGCAGTGTCACAGGGACCTATGGCTACACCTTC.

This clonotype was recorded many times. V and J are TRBV12-3 or TRBV12-4 and TRBJ1-5, with no clear D. V shed 8 bases and J shed 0 bases, with 5 bases lying between them. The CDR3 has 12 residues. The CDR3 loop reads CASRYSNQPQHF. In DNA, the CDR3 is TGTGCCAGCCGCTATAGCAATCAGCCCCAGCATTTT.

This clonotype was observed at least ten times. J is TRBJ2-7 and V is TRBV7-2; 10 nucleotides agree with TRBD2. The germline gives CDR1 SGHTA, CDR2 FQGNSA. This CDR3 comprises 14 residues. The trim removed 1 base at V and 6 bases at J, leaving 3 bases unmatched. CDR3 in amino acids: CASSLVLAGIEQYF. Here the CDR3 DNA reads TGTGCCAGCAGCTTAGTACTAGCGGGAATCGAGCAGTACTTC.

This clonotype was observed a few times. The gene calls are TRBV24-1 and TRBJ1-2; no clear D. Germline V gene sequence: CDR1 KGHDR, CDR2 SFDVKD. The CDR3 extends over 13 amino acids. V was shortened by 11 bases and J by 0 bases, with 12 bases between the two germline ends. As DNA, the CDR3 is TGTGCCAGCAGACAAGCCGCTAACTATGGCTACACCTTC. It yields the protein CASRQAANYGYTF.

This rearrangement joins TRBV20-1 to TRBJ2-1; 10 bases agree with TRBD1. CDR1 DFQATT and CDR2 SNEGSKA come from the germline V gene (reference sequence). The V segment lost 5 bases and the J segment 7 bases; nucleotides outside the gene matches: 5. The CDR3 extends over 13 amino acids. Here the CDR3 DNA reads TGCAGTGCTGGGACAGGGGCCCAGAATGAGCAGTTCTTC. Translated, it gives CSAGTGAQNEQFF.

This clonotype has at least ten counts. The chain employs TRBV30 and TRBJ2-7; maybe TRBD1 (6 bases). Germline CDR1 reads GTSNPN; CDR2 reads SVGIG (reference sequence). The V end lost 3 bases, the J end lost 4 bases, and 16 bases lay between the germline ends. CDR3 size: 14 residues. CDR3 loop: CAWSVRGNVYEQYF. Written as DNA, the CDR3 is TGTGCCTGGAGCGTCAGGGGAAACGTATACGAGCAGTACTTC.

This clonotype has at least ten counts. This rearrangement joins TRBV7-9 to TRBJ1-2; the D gene is possibly TRBD1 (6 bases). V lost 7 bases and J lost 3, with 12 bases in between. Germline V gene data show CDR1 as SEHNR and CDR2 as FQNEAQ (reference sequence). CDR3 size: 13 residues. This CDR3 reads CASTVGGDYGYTF. The CDR3 bases are TGTGCCAGCACCGTGGGGGGCGACTATGGCTACACCTTC.

The chain links TRBV29-1 to TRBJ1-4; 7 nucleotides align to TRBD1. Germline V gene lookup returns CDR1 SQVTM and CDR2 ANQGSEA. The CDR3 runs 14 residues. V was clipped by 5 bases and J by 7 bases; unmatched bases: 10. The CDR3 here is CSVSDRARGEKLFF. CDR3 DNA sequence: TGCAGCGTTTCTGACAGGGCAAGAGGTGAAAAACTGTTTTTT.

The sample holds many counts of this clonotype. J is TRBJ2-1 and V is TRBV18; maybe TRBD2 (6 bases). V lost 0 bases, J lost 0 bases, and 9 bases lay in between. Looked up from germline, CDR1 is KGHSH and CDR2 is LQKENI. CDR3 length: 16 amino acids. CDR3 in amino acids: CASSPPSGGSYNEQFF. CDR3 DNA sequence: TGTGCCAGCTCACCACCATCCGGGGGCTCCTACAATGAGCAGTTCTTC.

The rearrangement uses TRBV19 and TRBJ1-4; 11 nucleotides line up with TRBD1. Germline V gene data show CDR1 as LNHDA and CDR2 as SQIVND (reference sequence). This CDR3 spans 13 amino acids. V shed 8 bases, J shed 10 bases, and the junction held 6 bases outside the gene matches. CDR3 amino acids: CASRDRGEGKLFF. CDR3 nucleotides: TGTGCCAGTCGGGACAGGGGGGAAGGAAAACTGTTTTTT.

The genes are TRBV4-1 and TRBJ2-7; TRBD1 matches 7 bases. The CDR3 has 16 residues. CDR1 and CDR2 from the germline V gene are MGHRA and YSYEKL. After removal of 2 bases from V and 3 bases from J, the junction contained 10 bases not matched to a gene. The CDR3 loop is CASSQHARQGSYEQYF. DNA of the CDR3: TGCGCCAGCAGCCAACATGCCAGACAGGGAAGCTACGAGCAGTACTTC.

In its sample, this clonotype was seen many times. The chain is built from TRBV6-1 and TRBJ2-5; either TRBD1 or TRBD2 may supply D (6 bases each). The germline V gene encodes CDR1 MNHNS and CDR2 SASEGT. The CDR3 covers 13 residues. With 1 base removed from V and 4 bases from J, the gap between germline ends came to 7 bases. CDR3 bases: TGTGCCAGCAGTGAAGAGGGGGGAGAGACCCAGTACTTC. It specifies CASSEEGGETQYF.